Each of the 8 T cell receptor beta chains below was sequenced from the same sample in a study of CD8 T cells in Susac syndrome. With random hexamers, 0.5 to 1 ug RNA was reverse transcribed. TCRdb called the immunoSEQ multiplex PCR reads again in MiXCR, with one record for every CDR3 protein. The table has about 210,000 distinct CDR3 sequences, approximately 94% seen once. What was sequenced was CD4+ T cells from PBMCs. The origin of the receptors is a human donor with Susac syndrome.

V usage is TRBV12-3 or TRBV12-4 and J usage is TRBJ2-7; 7 nucleotides line up with TRBD1. Trimming removed 4 bases from V and 2 bases from J; junction bases left unmatched: 17. There are 18 residues in the CDR3. In DNA form, the CDR3 reads TGTGCCAGCAGTTCCCTCCGGGACAGAGCTTCCGGCGCCTACGAGCAGTACTTC. Translating gives CASSSLRDRASGAYEQYF.

J is TRBJ2-3 and V is TRBV27, with 10 positions matching TRBD2. V lost 5 bases and J lost 2; bases outside the gene matches: 7. In germline, CDR1 is MNHEY, CDR2 SMNVEV (reference sequence). The CDR3 loop spans 16 amino acids. In DNA form, the CDR3 reads TGTGCCAGCAGTCCCTTAGCGGGGGGTTTCACAGATACGCAGTATTTT. It codes for CASSPLAGGFTDTQYF.

The rearrangement links TRBV27 to TRBJ2-2; D possibly matches TRBD1 or TRBD2 (5 bases each). The CDR3 spans 17 residues. Germline values: CDR1 MNHEY, CDR2 SMNVEV (reference sequence). V was trimmed by 6 bases and J by 0 bases, leaving 17 bases between them. The CDR3 nucleotides are TGTGCCAGCAGGCCAGGGCTGGGGAGAACGAACACCGGGGAGCTGTTTTTT. Residues: CASRPGLGRTNTGELFF.

The V and J genes are TRBV20-1 and TRBJ2-6; possibly TRBD2 for D (5 bases). The CDR3 length is 14 residues. From germline, CDR1 is DFQATT and CDR2 SNEGSKA (reference sequence). V was pared by 6 bases and J by 2 bases, with 11 bases between. The CDR3 region is CSAPNGAGANVLTF. CDR3 bases: TGCAGTGCCCCGAACGGGGCTGGGGCCAACGTCCTGACTTTC.

The chain uses TRBV12-3 or TRBV12-4 and TRBJ1-2; D ambiguous. Trimming pared 5 bases from V and 6 bases from J, leaving 19 bases between. The CDR3 is 15 amino acids. This CDR3 reads CASSPPYWEEDGYTF. The CDR3 DNA is TGTGCCAGCAGTCCCCCTTACTGGGAGGAGGATGGCTACACCTTC.

The chain couples TRBV20-1 to TRBJ2-5, with 10 bases fitting TRBD1. Trimming at V came to 4 bases and at J to 1 base, leaving 3 bases not matched to a gene. The germline CDR1 and CDR2 sequences are DFQATT and SNEGSKA (reference sequence). This CDR3 comprises 14 residues. The CDR3: CSAMGQGSQETQYF. Written as DNA, the CDR3 is TGCAGTGCTATGGGACAGGGGAGCCAAGAGACCCAGTACTTC.

This rearrangement joins TRBV7-8 to TRBJ1-6; D possibly corresponds to TRBD1 (5 bases). Per germline, CDR1 SGHVS and CDR2 FQNEAQ. Trimming took 6 bases from V and 5 from J, leaving 14 bases between them. The CDR3 extends over 15 amino acids. CDR3 DNA sequence: TGTGCCAGCAGAAGAGCCGGGACGGATAATTCACCCCTCCACTTT. Protein: CASRRAGTDNSPLHF.

The genes are TRBV6-2 or TRBV6-3 and TRBJ2-6; D is ambiguous. The V end was cut by 5 bases, the J end by 0 bases, with 17 bases between. Germline V gene lookup returns CDR1 MNHEY and CDR2 SVGEGT. The CDR3 has 18 residues. The CDR3 DNA is TGTGCCAGCAGTCAAGGCCTACTTCCTGGCTCTGGGGCCAACGTCCTGACTTTC. Translating gives CASSQGLLPGSGANVLTF.